Below, one T cell receptor (beta chain) is given with its context. As processed by the authors: It was from reference gene primer amplification that nucleated cell counts were estimated. The table came from immunoSEQ multiplex PCR; TCRdb's copy has only in-frame clones and leaves some out. That table furnishes V, J and clone size, whereas the DNA furnished D and trimming. The sample holds about 190,000 clones, roughly 80% seen once. While infection was still active, Seattle patients were enrolled and then followed longitudinally. CDR3 size: 12 residues. Losses at the gene ends were 3 bases for V and 9 bases for J; bases not matched to a gene: 3. Germline lookup yields CDR1 KGHSH and CDR2 LQKENI. The sample is drawn from a study of blood T cell repertoires in COVID-19. Study-level background: Sites in the United States, Italy and Spain provided acute and convalescent COVID-19 samples. The analysed material was cDNA or gDNA that came from T cells, B-cell-depleted T cells, or PBMCs.

The source material was peripheral blood. The origin of this receptor is a woman aged 60-70 years with COVID-19, enrolled during active disease. The chain employs TRBV18 and TRBJ2-3; 7 nucleotides agree with TRBD1. The CDR3 coding sequence is TGTGCCAGCTCACCTGGGACAGTGACGCAGTATTTT. Protein product: CASSPGTVTQYF.